One and the same sample provided the 22 T cell receptor beta chains below, sequenced in a study of T cell changes during pregnancy in multiple sclerosis. Generated by immunoSEQ multiplex PCR, the TCRdb table keeps only in-frame clones and is missing some. Found here are 40,000 to 50,000 clones, approximately 94% of them singletons; the top ten hold roughly 0.32%. The starting material was CD4+ T cells from peripheral blood mononuclear cells, obtained in the third trimester of pregnancy. All receptors come from a female donor with multiple sclerosis, enrolled in a pregnancy study.

The V and J genes are TRBV6-5 and TRBJ1-6; tentative D call: TRBD1 (6 bases). The CDR3 spans 15 residues. Per germline, CDR1 MNHEY and CDR2 SVGAGI. V was clipped by 0 bases and J by 6 bases, with 9 bases between them. Here the CDR3 DNA reads TGTGCCAGCAGTTACTCGCCAGGGGTTAATTCACCCCTCCACTTT. Protein: CASSYSPGVNSPLHF.

The chain recombines TRBV19 with TRBJ1-3; D gene unclear. Trimming took 7 bases from V and 0 from J, leaving 7 bases between them. The CDR3 is 13 amino acids. Germline values: CDR1 LNHDA, CDR2 SQIVND (reference sequence). CDR3 DNA: TGTGCCAGTACCGAGAGCTCTGGAAACACCATATATTTT. Its translation: CASTESSGNTIYF.

The rearrangement uses TRBV9 and TRBJ2-7; D gene uncertain. The CDR3 is 14 amino acids. Germline CDR1 and CDR2: SGDLS and YYNGEE. With 4 bases removed from V and 2 bases from J, the gap between germline ends came to 13 bases. CDR3 residues: CASSPHRVAYEQYF. CDR3 bases: TGTGCCAGCAGCCCCCACCGGGTGGCCTACGAGCAGTACTTC.

The genes are TRBV27 and TRBJ1-1; 7 bases align to TRBD1. In germline, CDR1 is MNHEY, CDR2 SMNVEV (reference sequence). Trimming at V came to 8 bases and at J to 4 bases, leaving 13 bases not matched to a gene. The CDR3 runs 15 residues. CDR3 in DNA: TGTGCCAGCCGAATAGGGGGCCTCGTGGCCACTGAAGCTTTCTTT. Translated, it gives CASRIGGLVATEAFF.

The V gene is TRBV15, the J gene TRBJ2-7; D might be TRBD2 (5 bases). The CDR3 is made up of 16 amino acids. Looked up from germline, CDR1 is LNHNV and CDR2 is YYDKDF (reference sequence). V was clipped by 1 base and J by 0 bases, with 13 bases between them. The CDR3: CATSRGAAASSYEQYF. Here the CDR3 DNA reads TGTGCCACCAGCAGAGGAGCGGCAGCAAGCTCCTACGAGCAGTACTTC.

This chain links TRBV7-8 with TRBJ2-1, with TRBD2 matching 8 bases. Germline-derived CDR1 and CDR2 are SGHVS and FQNEAQ. The CDR3 extends over 15 amino acids. With 2 bases clipped from V and 9 bases from J, the junction kept 9 bases outside the gene matches. This chain's CDR3 is CASSLIGTRPLEQFF. The CDR3 region has the DNA TGTGCCAGCAGCTTAATTGGGACTAGGCCACTTGAGCAGTTCTTC. The entire variable domain, with the rest obtained from reference TRBV7-8 and TRBJ2-1, is as follows: GAGVSQSPRYKVAKRGQDVALRCDPISGHVSLFWYQQALGQGPEFLTYFQNEAQLDKSGLPSDRFFAERPEGSVSTLKIQRTQQEDSAVYLCASSLIGTRPLEQFFGPGTRLTVL.

The V call is TRBV29-1, the J call TRBJ2-7; TRBD1 matches 7 bases. Trimming took 1 base from V and 4 from J; bases not matched to a gene: 4. Germline V gene lookup returns CDR1 SQVTM and CDR2 ANQGSEA. The CDR3 is 13 amino acids. The CDR3 loop reads CSVEGDSPYEQYF. DNA for the CDR3: TGCAGCGTTGAAGGGGACAGCCCTTACGAGCAGTACTTC.

This sequence joins TRBV9 and TRBJ2-7; 11 bases map to TRBD2. V shed 1 base and J 6 bases; nucleotides not matched to a gene: 9. The CDR3 runs to 16 residues. The germline V gene encodes CDR1 SGDLS and CDR2 YYNGEE. CDR3 sequence reads: CASSVTSGGPSSEQYF. The CDR3 DNA reads as TGTGCCAGCAGCGTAACTAGCGGGGGCCCTTCATCCGAGCAGTACTTC.

The chain carries TRBV6-1 and TRBJ1-2; TRBD1 matches at 7 bases. The CDR3 contains 14 residues. Germline trimming cut 3 bases from V and 7 bases from J; bases unmatched to any gene: 8. Per germline, CDR1 MNHNS and CDR2 SASEGT. For the CDR3, the DNA is TGTGCCAGCAGTGACATAGACAGGGTGGCTGGCTACACCTTC. Protein: CASSDIDRVAGYTF.

This chain joins TRBV30 and TRBJ2-3; D not certain. The CDR3 consists of 14 residues. Germline assignment: CDR1 GTSNPN and CDR2 SVGIG (reference sequence). Trimming pared 0 bases from V and 2 bases from J, leaving 9 bases between. CDR3 in DNA: TGTGCCTGGAGTGTACTCGGTGACACAGATACGCAGTATTTT. Its translation is CAWSVLGDTDTQYF.

The V and J genes are TRBV5-1 and TRBJ1-3; D is ambiguous. The CDR3 length is 14 residues. Germline assignment: CDR1 SGHRS and CDR2 YFSETQ. The ends were cut back, 3 bases at V and 0 bases at J, with 7 bases in the middle. CDR3 protein: CASSSGGSGNTIYF. The CDR3 DNA sequence: TGCGCCAGCAGCTCCGGAGGCTCTGGAAACACCATATATTTT.

There are a few counts of this clone. V usage is TRBV7-9 and J usage is TRBJ2-3; the match to TRBD2 covers 10 bases. CDR1 SEHNR and CDR2 FQNEAQ come from the germline V gene (reference sequence). Losses at the gene ends were 5 bases for V and 0 bases for J; bases not matched to a gene: 5. The CDR3 has 16 amino acids. CDR3 bases: TGTGCCAGCAGCCTCCCGGGACTAGCGAGCACAGATACGCAGTATTTT. Its translation is CASSLPGLASTDTQYF.

The chain uses TRBV6-5 and TRBJ2-7, with TRBD2 identical over 12 bases. CDR1 is MNHEY, CDR2 SVGAGI, per germline. The length of the CDR3 is 14 residues. V trimming: 7 bases; J trimming: 4 bases; junction bases outside the gene matches: 5. Here the CDR3 reads CASNLAGGRYEQYF. In DNA, the CDR3 is TGTGCCAGCAATCTAGCGGGGGGGCGGTACGAGCAGTACTTC.

The rearrangement links TRBV14 to TRBJ1-1; 8 bases fit TRBD1. Looked up from germline, CDR1 is SGHDN and CDR2 is FVKESK. With 1 base clipped from V and 7 bases from J, the junction kept 5 bases outside the gene matches. The CDR3 is 14 residues long. The chain's CDR3 is CASSQGTGYGEAFF. In nucleotides, the CDR3 is TGTGCCAGCAGCCAAGGGACAGGGTATGGTGAAGCTTTCTTT.

The V and J genes are TRBV6-5 and TRBJ2-7, with 8 bases fitting TRBD1. The CDR3 sequence is 15 residues long. The V gene's germline CDR1 is MNHEY and CDR2 SVGAGI. V lost 6 bases, J lost 1 base, and 8 bases stayed unmatched. CDR3 in DNA: TGTGCCAGCAGCACCCGGACAGGGACTTCCTACGAGCAGTACTTC. It encodes CASSTRTGTSYEQYF.

The rearrangement links TRBV30 to TRBJ2-7, with a weak D call TRBD2 (5 bases). The germline V gene encodes CDR1 GTSNPN and CDR2 SVGIG (reference sequence). With 4 bases removed from V and 1 base from J, the gap between germline ends came to 14 bases. This CDR3 has 14 amino acids. CDR3 sequence: CAWNRGSVSYEQYF. For the CDR3, the DNA is TGTGCCTGGAATCGGGGTAGCGTGTCCTACGAGCAGTACTTC. Supplemented by reference TRBV30 and TRBJ2-7, the full variable domain reads SQTIHQWPATLVQPVGSPLSLECTVEGTSNPNLYWYRQAAGRGLQLLFYSVGIGQISSEVPQNLSASRPQDRQFILSSKKLLLSDSGFYLCAWNRGSVSYEQYFGPGTRLTVT.

This chain connects TRBV27 to TRBJ1-2, with TRBD1 matching over 8 bases. Germline trimming cut 3 bases from V and 2 bases from J; bases unmatched to any gene: 2. The germline gives CDR1 MNHEY, CDR2 SMNVEV (reference sequence). This CDR3 has 14 residues. CDR3 coding DNA: TGTGCCAGCAGTTTGCGACAGGGGAACTATGGCTACACCTTC. It specifies CASSLRQGNYGYTF.

The CDR3 DNA follows: TGTGCCAGCACCATGAACACTGAAGCTTTCTTT. Translating gives CASTMNTEAFF. The J gene is TRBJ1-1, the V gene TRBV2; D not certain. The CDR3 consists of 11 residues. V dropped 7 bases and J dropped 0 bases, with 3 bases sitting between them. CDR1 is SNHLY, CDR2 FYNNEI, per germline.

The CDR3 loop reads CASSPRGGGTQYF. In DNA form, the CDR3 reads TGTGCCAGCTCCCCAAGAGGCGGAGGGACCCAGTACTTC. This chain connects TRBV11-3 to TRBJ2-5; D may be TRBD2 (5 bases). Germline V gene sequence: CDR1 SGHNT, CDR2 YENEEA. CDR3 length: 13 amino acids. Trimming stripped 8 bases from V and 7 bases from J, with 17 bases between. Variable domain in full (rest from reference TRBV11-3 and TRBJ2-5): EAGVVQSPRYKIIEKKQPVAFWCNPISGHNTLYWYLQNLGQGPELLIRYENEEAVDDSQLPKDRFSAERLKGVDSTLKIQPAELGDSAVYLCASSPRGGGTQYFGPGTRLLVL.

The genes are TRBV19 and TRBJ1-5; D is unresolved. Germline-derived CDR1 and CDR2 are LNHDA and SQIVND (reference sequence). The CDR3 has 12 residues. Between the trimmed V and J ends, which lost 2 bases and 5 bases, there was a span of 4 bases. CDR3 in DNA: TGTGCCAGTAGTATATCCTATCAGCCCCAGCATTTT. Amino acids: CASSISYQPQHF.

This chain joins TRBV18 and TRBJ2-3; TRBD1 matches at 9 bases. The CDR3 runs to 13 residues. J was trimmed by 13 bases and V by 3 bases; bases with no gene match: 8. In germline, CDR1 is KGHSH, CDR2 LQKENI. The CDR3 coding sequence is TGTGCCAGCTCACCGGGACAGGGTTTAGAGAAGTATTTT. Amino acids: CASSPGQGLEKYF.

This clone has only one observation. The chain uses TRBV7-9 and TRBJ1-2; the D is unclear. The length of the CDR3 is 13 residues. The germline CDR1 and CDR2 sequences are SEHNR and FQNEAQ (reference sequence). Deletions cut 4 bases from V and 6 bases from J, with 12 bases between. CDR3 DNA: TGTGCCAGCAGCTCGGGAGCTACCCATGGCTACACCTTC. This sequence encodes CASSSGATHGYTF.